The sequence of this T cell receptor beta chain was determined in a study of blood T cell repertoires in COVID-19. Turning to the study itself: Collection of acute and convalescent COVID-19 samples took place in the United States, Italy and Spain. The analysed material was cDNA or gDNA that came from T cells, B-cell-depleted T cells, or PBMCs.

The CDR3 is made up of 13 amino acids. The trim removed 7 bases at V and 5 bases at J, leaving 5 bases unmatched. Profiled with immunoSEQ multiplex PCR; TCRdb holds only in-frame clones, not every one. Seen here are about 270,000 clones, roughly nine tenths observed once, and the top ten hold 3%. The sample consisted of PBMCs or T cells enriched from blood (not recorded which). The chain couples TRBV12-3 or TRBV12-4 to TRBJ2-5; 9 nucleotides line up with TRBD2. This receptor was identified in a woman aged 45-65 years who had recovered from COVID-19. CDR3 region: CASTISGGETQYF. In DNA form, the CDR3 reads TGTGCCAGCACCATAAGCGGGGGGGAGACCCAGTACTTC.